This is a list of T cell receptor beta chains from one sample in a study of identical twins' blood T cells. TCRdb reprocessed the 5' RACE reads via MiXCR and lists one record per CDR3 protein. The data contain fewer than 450,000 distinct CDR3 sequences, about 28% of them seen just once; the ten biggest clones take up roughly 6.1%. The source material was PBMCs. The receptors originated from a woman between 18 and 50 years old in good health. Both conserved end residues are part of each CDR3. The order of the fields is D gene, clone size, V gene, J gene, CDR3 protein, CDR3 DNA. D genes are given only for firm matches. Expanded clones get a size class; other rows say once, few or many, or leave the size out.

d_call: TRBD2
clone_size: few
v_call: TRBV18
j_call: TRBJ2-3
cdr3_aa: CASSPSSGKTDTQYF
cdr3_nt: TGTGCCAGCTCACCCTCTAGCGGTAAGACAGATACGCAGTATTTT

d_call: NA
clone_size: NA
v_call: TRBV6-2/TRBV6-3
j_call: TRBJ2-1
cdr3_aa: CASRTPLRSSYNEQFF
cdr3_nt: TGTGCCAGCAGAACGCCCCTCCGAAGCTCCTACAATGAGCAGTTCTTC

d_call: NA
clone_size: NA
v_call: TRBV29-1
j_call: TRBJ2-5
cdr3_aa: CSAGPQETKYF
cdr3_nt: TGCAGCGCGGGACCGCAAGAGACCAAGTACTTC

d_call: NA
clone_size: NA
v_call: TRBV11-3
j_call: TRBJ2-4
cdr3_aa: CASSLTWAQNIQYF
cdr3_nt: TGTGCCAGCAGCTTAACGTGGGCCCAAAACATTCAGTACTTC

d_call: TRBD1
clone_size: once
v_call: TRBV6-2/TRBV6-3
j_call: TRBJ1-4
cdr3_aa: CASRRRTGRSEKLFF
cdr3_nt: TGTGCCAGCAGGCGAAGGACAGGTAGGAGTGAAAAACTGTTTTTT

d_call: TRBD2
clone_size: NA
v_call: TRBV7-2
j_call: TRBJ2-1
cdr3_aa: CASSRSGSPNEQFF
cdr3_nt: TGTGCCAGCAGCCGAAGCGGGAGTCCGAATGAGCAGTTCTTC

d_call: NA
clone_size: NA
v_call: TRBV29-1
j_call: TRBJ2-7
cdr3_aa: CSVESSVHERYF
cdr3_nt: TGCAGCGTTGAATCGTCAGTCCACGAGCGGTACTTC

d_call: NA
clone_size: NA
v_call: TRBV2
j_call: TRBJ1-1
cdr3_aa: CASNERKGRRNTEAFF
cdr3_nt: TGTGCCAGCAACGAAAGAAAGGGACGGAGAAACACTGAAGCTTTCTTT

d_call: NA
clone_size: once
v_call: TRBV12-3/TRBV12-4
j_call: TRBJ2-7
cdr3_aa: CASSLNPGPYEQYF
cdr3_nt: TGTGCCAGCAGTCTTAACCCGGGCCCCTACGAGCAGTACTTC

d_call: NA
clone_size: few
v_call: TRBV10-3
j_call: TRBJ2-3
cdr3_aa: CAISDPSRGGTDTQYF
cdr3_nt: TGTGCCATCAGTGACCCCTCGAGGGGGGGCACAGATACGCAGTATTTT

d_call: NA
clone_size: NA
v_call: TRBV5-6
j_call: TRBJ2-3
cdr3_aa: CATNGSGTDTQYF
cdr3_nt: TGTGCCACCAACGGGTCGGGCACAGATACGCAGTATTTT

d_call: NA
clone_size: many
v_call: TRBV20-1
j_call: TRBJ1-3
cdr3_aa: CSARSLGGINSGNTIYF
cdr3_nt: TGCAGTGCTAGAAGCCTCGGGGGAATAAACTCTGGAAACACCATATATTTT

d_call: NA
clone_size: NA
v_call: TRBV29-1
j_call: TRBJ1-2
cdr3_aa: CSVVVQNYGYTF
cdr3_nt: TGCAGCGTTGTGGTACAGAACTATGGCTACACCTTC

d_call: NA
clone_size: few
v_call: TRBV4-2
j_call: TRBJ1-5
cdr3_aa: CASSQDRITNQPQHF
cdr3_nt: TGTGCCAGCAGCCAAGATCGTATCACCAATCAGCCCCAGCATTTT

d_call: NA
clone_size: few
v_call: TRBV29-1
j_call: TRBJ2-7
cdr3_aa: CSVSDSYEQYF
cdr3_nt: TGCAGCGTTTCGGACTCCTACGAGCAGTACTTC

d_call: TRBD1
clone_size: NA
v_call: TRBV2
j_call: TRBJ1-1
cdr3_aa: CASMDRNPHGTEAFF
cdr3_nt: TGTGCCAGCATGGACAGGAACCCTCATGGTACTGAAGCTTTCTTT

d_call: NA
clone_size: few
v_call: TRBV6-5
j_call: TRBJ2-3
cdr3_aa: CASASGVDTQYF
cdr3_nt: TGTGCCAGTGCATCCGGTGTAGATACGCAGTATTTT

d_call: NA
clone_size: NA
v_call: TRBV6-2/TRBV6-3
j_call: TRBJ1-5
cdr3_aa: CASSSALGHPQHF
cdr3_nt: TGTGCCAGCAGTTCCGCGCTAGGCCATCCCCAGCATTTT

d_call: TRBD1
clone_size: few
v_call: TRBV5-1
j_call: TRBJ1-1
cdr3_aa: CASSLGDRDVTEAFF
cdr3_nt: TGCGCCAGCAGCTTAGGGGACAGGGACGTGACTGAAGCTTTCTTT

d_call: NA
clone_size: NA
v_call: TRBV29-1
j_call: TRBJ1-1
cdr3_aa: CSMGEGLATEAFF
cdr3_nt: TGCAGCATGGGAGAGGGATTAGCCACTGAAGCTTTCTTT

d_call: NA
clone_size: NA
v_call: TRBV6-5
j_call: TRBJ2-3
cdr3_aa: CASSPRVADTQYF
cdr3_nt: TGTGCCAGCAGCCCACGGGTAGCAGATACGCAGTATTTT

d_call: TRBD2
clone_size: NA
v_call: TRBV20-1
j_call: TRBJ2-1
cdr3_aa: CSAREGSGDYNEQFF
cdr3_nt: TGCAGTGCTAGAGAGGGTAGCGGGGATTACAATGAGCAGTTCTTC

d_call: NA
clone_size: NA
v_call: TRBV19
j_call: TRBJ1-1
cdr3_aa: CASRDLFALQEVMNTEAFF
cdr3_nt: TGTGCCAGTAGGGACCTGTTCGCATTGCAGGAGGTCATGAACACTGAAGCTTTCTTT

d_call: TRBD2
clone_size: NA
v_call: TRBV30
j_call: TRBJ2-1
cdr3_aa: CAWSVSGSNEQFF
cdr3_nt: TGTGCCTGGAGTGTAAGCGGGAGCAATGAGCAGTTCTTC